This TCR beta chain was found in a study of HIV-infected patients and healthy controls. Alpha and beta constant-region primers primed reverse transcription of around 500 ng RNA. Separate chain-specific third strand synthesis with multiplexing indices produced the alpha and beta libraries. Priming off the SP2 site generated the second strand. TCRdb redid the calling of the 5' RACE reads with MiXCR, one entry per CDR3 protein. Among about 15,000 distinct CDR3 sequences, 6.5% to 7.5% were seen once, and the ten largest hold approximately 8%. At least ten counts were recorded for this clonotype. Its target is unknown. Between the trimmed V and J ends, which lost 8 bases and 6 bases, there was a span of 14 bases. There are 14 residues in the CDR3. Per germline, CDR1 MGHDK and CDR2 SYGVNS. Study conclusions and caveats: Significant mean usage differences between HIV-infected patients and controls involved eight alpha and eight beta V genes.

The repertoire came from unfractionated whole blood and reflected all unsorted peripheral T cells. The TCR originated in an adult in good health. The sequenced sample consisted of blood. This chain joins TRBV25-1 and TRBJ1-6; perhaps TRBD1 as D (5 bases). The CDR3 nucleotides read TGTGCCAGCGGGTTTGGGGCAGGTAATTCACCCCTCCACTTT. Translating gives CASGFGAGNSPLHF. The complete variable domain, with remaining parts taken from reference TRBV25-1 and TRBJ1-6, reads EADIYQTPRYLVIGTGKKITLECSQTMGHDKMYWYQQDPGMELHLIHYSYGVNSTEKGDLSSESTVSRIRTEHFPLTLESARPSHTSQYLCASGFGAGNSPLHFGNGTRLTVT.